These 19 T cell receptor beta chains were all obtained from the same sample, sequenced in a study of CD8 T cells in ankylosing spondylitis. Regarding the study as a whole: Seemingly characteristic of ankylosing spondylitis blood was a TCR beta motif consisting of roughly 8 highly homologous variants.

Using its own MiXCR run on the 5' RACE reads, TCRdb lists one record per CDR3 protein. The repertoire includes roughly 90,000 distinct CDR3 sequences, 9% of them detected once, and around 30% sits in the top ten. Their target antigens are unknown. Sample: blood, either unsorted or a sorted T cell fraction (not recorded which). These receptors were taken from a male donor with ankylosing spondylitis.

This clonotype has a count of ten or more. The chain links TRBV27 to TRBJ2-7, with a possible D match to TRBD2 (6 bases). Germline V gene lookup returns CDR1 MNHEY and CDR2 SMNVEV (reference sequence). The CDR3 extends over 13 amino acids. Trimming shortened V by 4 bases and J by 3 bases, and 10 bases separated the two germline ends. CDR3 sequence reads: CASSSRGGYEQYF. In nucleotides, the CDR3 is TGTGCCAGCAGTTCGCGGGGTGGCTACGAGCAGTACTTC.

At least ten counts were recorded for this clonotype. The gene calls are TRBV12-3 or TRBV12-4 and TRBJ2-3; 16 bases are shared with TRBD2. V dropped 4 bases and J dropped 2; count of bases not matched to a gene: 6. This CDR3 has 18 residues. Here the CDR3 DNA reads TGTGCCAGCAGTTCCGGGACTAGCGGGAGGGTCCACACAGATACGCAGTATTTT. Its protein is CASSSGTSGRVHTDTQYF.

This clonotype was picked up many times. The J gene is TRBJ2-1, the V gene TRBV12-3 or TRBV12-4, with D hard to call. CDR3 length equals 13 residues. The V and J ends lost 2 bases and 8 bases respectively, with 10 bases between them. The CDR3 sequence is CASSLTKTHEQFF. The CDR3 coding sequence is TGTGCCAGCAGTTTAACAAAAACTCATGAGCAGTTCTTC.

The V call is TRBV25-1, the J call TRBJ1-1; the D is unclear. V was trimmed by 3 bases and J by 1 base, leaving 6 bases between them. Per germline, CDR1 MGHDK and CDR2 SYGVNS. The CDR3 covers 13 residues. The CDR3 sequence is CASSEGQNTEAFF. In DNA, the CDR3 is TGTGCCAGCAGTGAGGGTCAGAACACTGAAGCTTTCTTT.

This clonotype was recorded at least ten times. The chain employs TRBV14 and TRBJ2-1, with a possible D match to TRBD2 (6 bases). The CDR3 loop spans 15 amino acids. V was cut by 7 bases and J by 0 bases, with 13 bases left in between. Germline V lookup: CDR1 SGHDN, CDR2 FVKESK. DNA of the CDR3: TGTGCCAGCACCTCGGGACTTAGCTCCTACAATGAGCAGTTCTTC. This encodes CASTSGLSSYNEQFF.

The sample holds a few counts of this clonotype. V is TRBV11-2 and J is TRBJ2-5; no definite D call. The CDR3 consists of 17 residues. CDR1 and CDR2 (germline): SGHAT, FQNNGV. The V end lost 0 bases, the J end lost 0 bases, and 14 bases lay between the germline ends. In nucleotides, the CDR3 is TGTGCCAGCAGCTTAGAGTGGTCACAAACGTACCAAGAGACCCAGTACTTC. Its translation is CASSLEWSQTYQETQYF.

This clonotype was seen many times. The V call is TRBV27, the J call TRBJ1-1; 12 nucleotides match TRBD1. V shed 1 base, J shed 3 bases, and the junction held 6 bases outside the gene matches. Germline V CDR1 and CDR2: MNHEY, SMNVEV (reference sequence). The CDR3 contains 17 residues. The CDR3 reads CASSLYGTGGAHTEAFF. The CDR3 DNA follows: TGTGCCAGCAGTTTATACGGGACAGGGGGCGCCCACACTGAAGCTTTCTTT.

This clonotype was detected a few times. The gene calls are TRBV5-1 and TRBJ2-1, with TRBD2 identical over 13 bases. J lost 6 bases, V lost 4 bases, and 10 bases had no gene match. The CDR3 sequence is 17 residues long. In germline, CDR1 is SGHRS, CDR2 YFSETQ. CDR3 nucleotide sequence: TGCGCCAGCAGCCTATATATACTAGCGGGAGGGCGCAATGAGCAGTTCTTC. This encodes CASSLYILAGGRNEQFF.

This clonotype was observed many times. As DNA, the CDR3 is TGTGCCAGCAGTGAATGGCTGACAGGCCACTCCTACGAGCAGTACTTC. This sequence encodes CASSEWLTGHSYEQYF. This chain joins TRBV6-1 and TRBJ2-7, with D perhaps TRBD1 (6 bases). Trimming cost V 2 bases and J 0 bases, with 14 bases left between them. In germline, CDR1 is MNHNS, CDR2 SASEGT. The CDR3 is made up of 16 amino acids.

This clonotype showed up just a few times. The chain links TRBV10-3 to TRBJ1-2, with D tentatively TRBD1 (5 bases). V was clipped by 6 bases and J by 7 bases, with 18 bases between them. The CDR3 totals 14 residues. Germline lookup yields CDR1 ENHRY and CDR2 SYGVKD. The CDR3 spells CAIRADSHWGGYTF. The CDR3 DNA reads TGTGCCATCAGGGCTGACAGCCACTGGGGTGGCTACACCTTC.

This clonotype came up many times. The CDR3 coding sequence is TGCGCCAGCAGCCATGGCAATGAGCAGTTCTTC. Translating it yields CASSHGNEQFF. The V and J genes are TRBV10-2 and TRBJ2-1, with D uncertain. The length of the CDR3 is 11 residues. Germline assignment: CDR1 WSHSY and CDR2 SAAADI. V was pared by 6 bases and J by 6 bases, with 6 bases between.

A few counts support this clonotype. V usage is TRBV5-6 and J usage is TRBJ1-1, with a weak D call TRBD1 (5 bases). The CDR3 covers 13 residues. Trimming took 4 bases from V and 3 from J, leaving 10 bases between them. CDR1 is SGHDT and CDR2 is YYEEEE in the germline V gene. The CDR3 DNA reads TGTGCCAGCAGCCCCACGGGGGACACTGAAGCTTTCTTT. Translated, it gives CASSPTGDTEAFF.

The V call is TRBV11-2, the J call TRBJ2-1, with TRBD1 as a possible D gene (6 bases). Trimming cost V 0 bases and J 4 bases, with 19 bases left between them. This CDR3 contains 18 residues. Germline assignment: CDR1 SGHAT and CDR2 FQNNGV. CDR3 DNA sequence: TGTGCCAGCAGCTTAGATCTAGGGGGAGCGGCCTTTTACAATGAGCAGTTCTTC. Amino acid sequence: CASSLDLGGAAFYNEQFF.

At least ten counts were recorded for this clonotype. The rearrangement links TRBV29-1 to TRBJ2-1; perhaps TRBD1 as D (6 bases). The CDR3 contains 13 residues. The germline V gene encodes CDR1 SQVTM and CDR2 ANQGSEA. Trimming removed 7 bases from V and 3 bases from J, with 13 bases in between. The DNA of the CDR3 is TGCAGCGCAATGGGACAAAACTACAATGAGCAGTTCTTC. Translation gives CSAMGQNYNEQFF.

As to this clonotype: A much bigger clone sits one base away, suggesting this may be a read error. The CDR3 ends on some other residue instead of the conserved phenylalanine or tryptophan, so this is likely a read error. The chain is built from TRBV4-1 and TRBJ2-7; D is unresolved. The CDR3 is 14 amino acids. Trimming took off 0 bases at V and 7 bases at J, with 13 bases between the two ends. Germline V gene sequence: CDR1 MGHRA, CDR2 YSYEKL. CDR3 sequence (DNA): TGCGCCAGCAGCCAAGAAGATTGGGCGAGGGAGCAGTACTCC. Its translation: CASSQEDWAREQYS.

By share of the sample, this clonotype is medium-sized (0.01 to 0.1%). The CDR3 DNA sequence: TGCAGTGCTAGTCCGCGGGAGACCCCAGATACGCAGTATTTT. Protein sequence: CSASPRETPDTQYF. The chain recombines TRBV20-1 with TRBJ2-3; 7 bases are shared with TRBD2. This CDR3 has 14 residues. V was pared by 3 bases and J by 4 bases, with 7 bases of the junction left unmatched. Germline CDR1 is DFQATT and CDR2 is SNEGSKA (reference sequence).

This clonotype appeared a few times. The chain combines TRBV15 with TRBJ2-1; D is tentatively TRBD1 or TRBD2 (5 bases each). There are 15 residues in the CDR3. The germline gives CDR1 LNHNV, CDR2 YYDKDF (reference sequence). Trimming removed 0 bases at V and 4 bases at J, with 10 bases between. CDR3 sequence (DNA): TGTGCCACCAGCAGAGAGGGGGTACGGTACAATGAGCAGTTCTTC. It yields the protein CATSREGVRYNEQFF.

This clonotype was picked up many times. This rearrangement joins TRBV25-1 to TRBJ1-2; D is unclear. Trimming pared 2 bases from V and 2 bases from J, leaving 6 bases between. This CDR3 has 13 amino acids. CDR1 MGHDK and CDR2 SYGVNS come from the germline V gene. The CDR3 reads CASSEIGNYGYTF. The CDR3 DNA reads TGTGCCAGCAGTGAAATAGGGAACTATGGCTACACCTTC.

The chain has TRBV7-8 and TRBJ1-1, with D possibly TRBD1 on 6 matching bases. Germline lookup yields CDR1 SGHVS and CDR2 FQNEAQ. V was pared by 5 bases and J by 5 bases, with 18 bases between. The CDR3 is 15 amino acids. The CDR3 region has the DNA TGTGCCAGCAGCCCCCGGGACACGGCCTGGACTGAAGCTTTCTTT. This translates into CASSPRDTAWTEAFF.